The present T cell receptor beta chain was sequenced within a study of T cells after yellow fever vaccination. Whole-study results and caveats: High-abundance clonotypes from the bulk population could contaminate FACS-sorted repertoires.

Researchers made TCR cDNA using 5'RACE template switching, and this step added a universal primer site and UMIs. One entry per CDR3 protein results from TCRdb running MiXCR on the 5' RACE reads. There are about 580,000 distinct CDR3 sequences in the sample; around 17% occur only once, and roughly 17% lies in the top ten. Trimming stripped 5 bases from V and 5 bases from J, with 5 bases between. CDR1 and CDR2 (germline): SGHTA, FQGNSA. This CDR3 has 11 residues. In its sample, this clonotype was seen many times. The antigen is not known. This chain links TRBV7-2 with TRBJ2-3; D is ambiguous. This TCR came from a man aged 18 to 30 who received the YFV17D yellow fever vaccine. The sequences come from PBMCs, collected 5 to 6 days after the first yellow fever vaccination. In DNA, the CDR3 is TGTGCCAGCAGCGCCCAAGATACGCAGTATTTT. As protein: CASSAQDTQYF.